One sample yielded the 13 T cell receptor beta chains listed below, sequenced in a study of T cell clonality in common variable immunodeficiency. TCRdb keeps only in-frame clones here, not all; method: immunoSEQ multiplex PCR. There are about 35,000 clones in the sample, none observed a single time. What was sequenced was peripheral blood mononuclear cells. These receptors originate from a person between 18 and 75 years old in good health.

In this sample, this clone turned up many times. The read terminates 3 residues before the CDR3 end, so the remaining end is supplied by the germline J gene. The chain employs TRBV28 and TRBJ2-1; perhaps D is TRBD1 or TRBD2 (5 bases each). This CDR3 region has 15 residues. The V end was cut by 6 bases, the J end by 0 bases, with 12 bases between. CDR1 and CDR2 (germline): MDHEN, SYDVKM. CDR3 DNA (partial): TGTGCCAGCAGGACGAGGGGCCTCTCCTACAATGAG. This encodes CASRTRGLSYNE. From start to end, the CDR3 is CASRTRGLSYNEQFF.

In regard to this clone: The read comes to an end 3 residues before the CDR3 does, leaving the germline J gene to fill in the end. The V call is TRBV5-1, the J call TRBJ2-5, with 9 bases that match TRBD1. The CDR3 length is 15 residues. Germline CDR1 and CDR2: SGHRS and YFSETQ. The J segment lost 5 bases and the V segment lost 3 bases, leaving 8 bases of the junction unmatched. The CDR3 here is CASSSGQGWEETQYF. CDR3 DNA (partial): TGCGCCAGCAGCTCCGGACAGGGGTGGGAGGAGACC.

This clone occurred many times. Partial CDR3 DNA: TGCAGTGCTACGGCCAGCGGGCACACAGATACG. Its protein product is CSATASGHTDT. Given in full, the CDR3 is CSATASGHTDTQYF. This chain uses TRBV20-1 with TRBJ2-3, with D maybe TRBD2 (6 bases). The read terminates 3 residues before the CDR3 end, so the remaining end is supplied by the germline J gene. Trimming pared 4 bases from V and 2 bases from J, leaving 13 bases between. The germline V gene has CDR1 DFQATT and CDR2 SNEGSKA (reference sequence). This CDR3 contains 14 residues.

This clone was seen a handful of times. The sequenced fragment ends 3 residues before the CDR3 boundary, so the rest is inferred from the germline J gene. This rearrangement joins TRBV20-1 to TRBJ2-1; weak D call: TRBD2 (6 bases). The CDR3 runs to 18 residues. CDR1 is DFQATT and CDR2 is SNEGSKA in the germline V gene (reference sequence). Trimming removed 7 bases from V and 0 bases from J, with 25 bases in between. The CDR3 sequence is CSVNWGPAGSSSYNEQFF. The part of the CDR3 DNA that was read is TGCAGTGTTAATTGGGGACCAGCGGGTTCAAGCTCCTACAATGAG.

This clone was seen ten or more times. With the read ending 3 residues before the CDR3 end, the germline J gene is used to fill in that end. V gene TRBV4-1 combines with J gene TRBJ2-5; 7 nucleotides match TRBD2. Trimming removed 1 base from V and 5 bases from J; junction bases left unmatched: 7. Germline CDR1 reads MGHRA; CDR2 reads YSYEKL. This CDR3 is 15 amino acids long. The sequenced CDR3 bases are TGCGCCAGCAGCCAAGCGGGCGGGAGCGGTGAGACC. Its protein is CASSQAGGSGET. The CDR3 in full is CASSQAGGSGETQYF.

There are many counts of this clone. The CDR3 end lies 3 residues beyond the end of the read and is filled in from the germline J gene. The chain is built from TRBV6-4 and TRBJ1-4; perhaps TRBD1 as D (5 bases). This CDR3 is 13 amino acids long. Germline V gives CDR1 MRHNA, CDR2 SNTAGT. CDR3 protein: CASSDSGANVLFF. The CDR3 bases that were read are TGTGCCAGCAGTGACTCTGGGGCCAACGTA.

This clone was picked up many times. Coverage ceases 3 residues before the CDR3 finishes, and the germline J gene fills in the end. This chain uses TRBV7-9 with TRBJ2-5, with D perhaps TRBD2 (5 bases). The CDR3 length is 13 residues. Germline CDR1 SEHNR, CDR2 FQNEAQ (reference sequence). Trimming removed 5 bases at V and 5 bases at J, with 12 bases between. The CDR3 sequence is CASSVDSGETQYF. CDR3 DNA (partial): TGTGCCAGCAGCGTGGACTCTGGGGAGACC.

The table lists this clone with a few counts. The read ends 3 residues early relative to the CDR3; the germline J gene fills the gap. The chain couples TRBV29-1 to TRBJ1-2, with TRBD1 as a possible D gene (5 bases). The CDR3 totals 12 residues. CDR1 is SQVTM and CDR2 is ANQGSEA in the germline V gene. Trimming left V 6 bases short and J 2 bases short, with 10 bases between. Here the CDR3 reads CSVEGLNYGYTF. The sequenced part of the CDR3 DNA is TGCAGCGTCGAGGGACTGAACTATGGC.

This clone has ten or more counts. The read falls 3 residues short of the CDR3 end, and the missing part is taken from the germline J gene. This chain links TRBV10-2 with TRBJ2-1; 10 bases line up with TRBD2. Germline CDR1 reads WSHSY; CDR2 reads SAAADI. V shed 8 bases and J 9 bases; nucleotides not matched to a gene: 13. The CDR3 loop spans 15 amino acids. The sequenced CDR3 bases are TGCGCCAGCCGACCGCTAGCGGGAGAAGGGAGTGAG. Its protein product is CASRPLAGEGSE. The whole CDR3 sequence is CASRPLAGEGSEQFF.

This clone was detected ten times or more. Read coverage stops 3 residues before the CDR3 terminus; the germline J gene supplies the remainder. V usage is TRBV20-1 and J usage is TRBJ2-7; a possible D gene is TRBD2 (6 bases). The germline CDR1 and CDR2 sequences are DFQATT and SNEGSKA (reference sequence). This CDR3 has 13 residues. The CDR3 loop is CSQTRQGSYEQYF. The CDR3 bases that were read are TGCAGCCAGACTAGGCAGGGTTCCTACGAG.

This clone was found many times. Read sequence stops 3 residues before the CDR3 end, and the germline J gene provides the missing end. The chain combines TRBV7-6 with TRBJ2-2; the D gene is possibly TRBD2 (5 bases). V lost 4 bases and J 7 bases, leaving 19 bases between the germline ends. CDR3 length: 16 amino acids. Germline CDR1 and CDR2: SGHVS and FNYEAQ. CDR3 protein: CASSSQTGKIGGELFF. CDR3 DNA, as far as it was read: TGTGCCAGCAGCTCCCAGACGGGGAAGATAGGCGGGGAG.

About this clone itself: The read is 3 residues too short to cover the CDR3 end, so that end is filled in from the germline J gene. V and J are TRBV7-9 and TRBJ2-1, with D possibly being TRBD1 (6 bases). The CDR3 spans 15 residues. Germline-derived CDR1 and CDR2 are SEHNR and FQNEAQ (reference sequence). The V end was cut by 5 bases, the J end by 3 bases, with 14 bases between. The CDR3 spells CASSPDRRVYNEQFF. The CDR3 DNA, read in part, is TGTGCCAGCAGCCCTGACAGGCGGGTCTACAATGAG.

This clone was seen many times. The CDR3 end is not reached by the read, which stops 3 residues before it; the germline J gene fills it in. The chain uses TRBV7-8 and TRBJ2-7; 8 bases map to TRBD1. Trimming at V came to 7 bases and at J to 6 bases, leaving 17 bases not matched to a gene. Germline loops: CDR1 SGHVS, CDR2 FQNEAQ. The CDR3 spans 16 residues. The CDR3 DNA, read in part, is TGTGCCAGCAATTCAATCGGACAGGGAGGAGTTGGCGAG. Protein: CASNSIGQGGVGE. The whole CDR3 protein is CASNSIGQGGVGEQYF. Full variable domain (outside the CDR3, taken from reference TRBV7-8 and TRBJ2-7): GAGVSQSPRYKVAKRGQDVALRCDPISGHVSLFWYQQALGQGPEFLTYFQNEAQLDKSGLPSDRFFAERPEGSVSTLKIQRTQQEDSAVYLCASNSIGQGGVGEQYFGPGTRLTVT.